The 7 T cell receptor beta chains in this list originate from one sample, sequenced in a study of blood T cell repertoires in COVID-19. Method: immunoSEQ multiplex PCR; TCRdb's copy keeps in-frame clones and lacks some. The data hold roughly 170,000 clones, with approximately 85% observed a single time. What was sequenced was peripheral blood. The source of these receptors is a man aged 35-49 years who had recovered from COVID-19.

The chain joins TRBV15 to TRBJ1-2, with 9 bases lining up with TRBD1. CDR1 LNHNV and CDR2 YYDKDF come from the germline V gene (reference sequence). V was pared by 0 bases and J by 7 bases, with 6 bases of the junction left unmatched. The CDR3 is 15 residues long. The CDR3 DNA sequence: TGTGCCACCAGCAGAGATAGGGGACAGGGTCGTGGCTACACCTTC. Protein product: CATSRDRGQGRGYTF.

This clone appeared a single time. The chain combines TRBV27 with TRBJ2-7; 9 positions match TRBD2. There are 14 residues in the CDR3. Germline V lookup: CDR1 MNHEY, CDR2 SMNVEV (reference sequence). V dropped 2 bases and J dropped 4; count of bases not matched to a gene: 3. The CDR3 here is CASSLSGRFYEQYF. The CDR3 DNA sequence: TGTGCCAGCAGTTTAAGCGGGAGGTTTTACGAGCAGTACTTC.

This chain's CDR3 is CAIRGGQVSHEEQYF. CDR3 nucleotide sequence: TGTGCCATCAGGGGGGGACAGGTCAGCCACGAGGAGCAGTACTTC. J is TRBJ2-7 and V is TRBV10-3; TRBD1 matches 8 bases. Germline V lookup: CDR1 ENHRY, CDR2 SYGVKD. The J segment lost 7 bases and the V segment lost 6 bases, leaving 14 bases of the junction unmatched. The CDR3 sequence is 15 residues long.

This clone was seen only a few times. Distinct nucleotide sequences in the sample also encode this CDR3. This chain joins TRBV2 and TRBJ2-2; 11 nucleotides line up with TRBD2. V shed 3 bases, J shed 4 bases, and the junction held 1 base outside the gene matches. CDR1 is SNHLY, CDR2 FYNNEI, per germline. CDR3 length: 15 amino acids. In DNA, the CDR3 is TGTGCCAGCAGTGACCTAGCGGGGGGCACCGGGGAGCTGTTTTTT. It yields the protein CASSDLAGGTGELFF.

This clone was seen a handful of times. This chain connects TRBV7-9 to TRBJ2-5; TRBD2 aligns across 9 bases. Unmatched junction bases numbered 3, after V lost 11 bases and J lost 2 bases. The V gene's germline CDR1 is SEHNR and CDR2 FQNEAQ (reference sequence). CDR3 length: 12 amino acids. The CDR3 DNA is TGTGCCCTTCTAGCGGGACAAGAGACCCAGTACTTC. Translation gives CALLAGQETQYF.

The chain joins TRBV4-3 to TRBJ2-3; D might be TRBD2 (6 bases). The CDR3 loop spans 15 amino acids. The germline CDR1 and CDR2 sequences are LGHNA and YSLEER. The ends were cut back, 1 base at V and 2 bases at J, with 10 bases in the middle. This CDR3 is CASSQGASATDTQYF. The CDR3 DNA reads TGCGCCAGCAGCCAAGGGGCTAGCGCCACAGATACGCAGTATTTT.

This chain links TRBV4-1 with TRBJ1-2; tentatively, D is TRBD1 (5 bases). This CDR3 comprises 15 residues. Per the germline V gene, CDR1 is MGHRA and CDR2 is YSYEKL. Between the trimmed V and J ends, which lost 1 base and 0 bases, there was a span of 9 bases. The CDR3 is CASSQGQGTNYGYTF. In DNA form, the CDR3 reads TGCGCCAGCAGCCAAGGGCAGGGAACTAACTATGGCTACACCTTC.